Each of the 15 T cell receptor beta chains below was sequenced from the same sample in a study of blood T cell repertoires in COVID-19. The repertoire was sequenced with immunoSEQ multiplex PCR; TCRdb's copy has only in-frame clones and lacks some. The sample has more than 40,000 clones; 86% are singletons. Sequences were obtained from peripheral blood. Every receptor here comes from a woman older than 75 with acute or convalescent COVID-19.

V and J are TRBV6-5 and TRBJ2-7, with a tentative D call TRBD1 (5 bases). The CDR3 is 12 amino acids. V was pared by 7 bases and J by 5 bases, with 12 bases between. CDR1 and CDR2 from the germline V gene are MNHEY and SVGAGI. The CDR3 spells CASTRESHEQYF. In nucleotides, the CDR3 is TGTGCCAGCACCAGGGAATCGCACGAGCAGTACTTC.

The chain combines TRBV15 with TRBJ1-2; a possible D gene is TRBD1 (5 bases). This CDR3 is 15 amino acids long. From germline, CDR1 is LNHNV and CDR2 YYDKDF (reference sequence). The germline V and J ends were trimmed by 5 bases and 3 bases, with 16 bases remaining between them. The CDR3 nucleotides are TGTGCCACCAGCCCTAGCGGGGGATCTTACTATGGCTACACCTTC. Protein sequence: CATSPSGGSYYGYTF.

The rearrangement joins TRBV10-3 to TRBJ2-5, with D possibly being TRBD2 (6 bases). The CDR3 has 15 residues. The germline gives CDR1 ENHRY, CDR2 SYGVKD. V lost 3 bases, J lost 5 bases, and 16 bases lay in between. The CDR3 reads CAISERLAGRETQYF. The CDR3 DNA reads TGTGCCATCAGTGAACGATTGGCGGGGCGGGAGACCCAGTACTTC.

In this sample, this clone turned up a few times. The chain joins TRBV19 to TRBJ1-1; 7 bases match TRBD1. Trimming took 8 bases from V and 0 from J; bases not matched to a gene: 3. Per germline, CDR1 LNHDA and CDR2 SQIVND (reference sequence). This CDR3 region has 13 residues. CDR3 bases: TGTGCCAGTGGGACAGACCTGAACACTGAAGCTTTCTTT. Translating it yields CASGTDLNTEAFF.

The chain is built from TRBV9 and TRBJ2-3; the D gene is possibly TRBD2 (6 bases). The CDR3 loop spans 16 amino acids. The V end was cut by 3 bases, the J end by 1 base, with 15 bases between. The germline gives CDR1 SGDLS, CDR2 YYNGEE. In DNA form, the CDR3 reads TGTGCCAGCAGCGCGACTAGGGGTATCGGCACAGATACGCAGTATTTT. Translated, it gives CASSATRGIGTDTQYF.

This chain links TRBV2 with TRBJ1-5; D might be TRBD1 (5 bases). Germline V lookup: CDR1 SNHLY, CDR2 FYNNEI. This CDR3 is 13 amino acids long. Trimming took 7 bases from V and 5 from J, leaving 12 bases between them. The CDR3 bases are TGTGCCAGCATGGCGACAGTCGATCAGCCCCAGCATTTT. Translation gives CASMATVDQPQHF.

The chain combines TRBV6-6 with TRBJ2-5; 8 bases line up with TRBD1. In germline, CDR1 is MNHNY, CDR2 SVGAGI (reference sequence). The CDR3 length is 14 residues. V was clipped by 4 bases and J by 5 bases; unmatched bases: 6. CDR3 loop: CASSSQTGVETQYF. CDR3 bases: TGTGCCAGCAGTTCCCAGACAGGGGTGGAGACCCAGTACTTC.

This clone was seen once. The chain links TRBV5-1 to TRBJ2-1; 11 bases are a match to TRBD2. The V gene end was trimmed by 0 bases and the J gene end by 5 bases; junction bases not matched to a gene: 4. Germline V gives CDR1 SGHRS, CDR2 YFSETQ. The CDR3 sequence is 16 residues long. The CDR3, as DNA: TGCGCCAGCAGCTTGGCCGCGACTAGCGGGAACAATGAGCAGTTCTTC. Translating it yields CASSLAATSGNNEQFF.

The V gene is TRBV2, the J gene TRBJ2-1; the match to TRBD2 covers 10 bases. V lost 7 bases, J lost 1 base, and 4 bases stayed unmatched. The V gene's germline CDR1 is SNHLY and CDR2 FYNNEI. The CDR3 runs 15 residues. The CDR3 DNA follows: TGTGCCAGCATGCGTAGCGGGGGGTCCTACAATGAGCAGTTCTTC. Translated: CASMRSGGSYNEQFF.

V is TRBV5-6 and J is TRBJ1-6; 7 positions match TRBD1. Germline V gives CDR1 SGHDT, CDR2 YYEEEE. The ends lost 6 bases at V and 7 bases at J; junction bases unmatched: 13. The CDR3 is 16 amino acids. CDR3 sequence: CASTWTGAPRNSPLHF. The CDR3 nucleotides are TGTGCCAGCACCTGGACAGGCGCGCCGAGAAATTCACCCCTCCACTTT.

The chain combines TRBV16 with TRBJ2-1, with 7 bases aligning to TRBD1. Trimming removed 3 bases from V and 5 bases from J; junction bases left unmatched: 7. There are 15 residues in the CDR3. CDR1 is KGHSY and CDR2 is FQNENV in the germline V gene. The DNA for the CDR3 is TGTGCCAGCAGCCATCGGGACAGCCTCGACAATGAGCAGTTCTTC. This sequence encodes CASSHRDSLDNEQFF.

V usage is TRBV21-1 and J usage is TRBJ1-3; TRBD1, as called in the table, went unchecked against the DNA. TRBV21-1 is a documented pseudogene. There are 17 residues in the CDR3. The CDR3 region has the DNA TGTGCCAGCAGCAAAAAGGCCACAGGGGGTGGTGGAAACACCATATATTTT. The encoded protein is CASSKKATGGGGNTIYF.

The chain uses TRBV5-6 and TRBJ2-1; TRBD1 aligns across 7 bases. Trimming cost V 4 bases and J 3 bases; bases outside gene matches: 4. The CDR3 has 14 amino acids. Germline V gives CDR1 SGHDT, CDR2 YYEEEE. The CDR3 DNA is TGTGCCAGCAGCCACGGGACAGTCTACAATGAGCAGTTCTTC. It is translated as CASSHGTVYNEQFF.

The chain carries TRBV10-2 and TRBJ1-4, with 7 positions matching TRBD1. With V trimmed by 6 bases and J by 2 bases, 9 bases remained unmatched. Germline V gives CDR1 WSHSY, CDR2 SAAADI. This CDR3 is 16 amino acids long. The CDR3 sequence: CASSRQGRRTNEKLFF. CDR3 bases: TGCGCCAGCAGCCGACAGGGAAGGAGGACTAATGAAAAACTGTTTTTT.

The V gene is TRBV6-5, the J gene TRBJ1-4; 9 positions agree with TRBD1. Germline V CDR1 and CDR2: MNHEY, SVGAGI. The CDR3 covers 14 residues. V was clipped by 6 bases and J by 7 bases; unmatched bases: 6. Here the CDR3 reads CASRRGQGSEKLFF. CDR3 DNA: TGTGCCAGCAGAAGAGGACAGGGGAGTGAAAAACTGTTTTTT.